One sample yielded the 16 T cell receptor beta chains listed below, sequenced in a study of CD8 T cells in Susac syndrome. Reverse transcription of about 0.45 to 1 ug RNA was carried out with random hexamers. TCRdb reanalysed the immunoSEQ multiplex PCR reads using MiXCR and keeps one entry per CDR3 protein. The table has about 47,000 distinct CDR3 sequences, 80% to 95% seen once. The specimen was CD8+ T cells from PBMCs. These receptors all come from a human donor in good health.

The DNA for the CDR3 is TGTGCCAGCAGTTTGGTGGGGGCAGCCTTCATGAACACTGAAGCTTTCTTT. Translating gives CASSLVGAAFMNTEAFF. The chain carries TRBV27 and TRBJ1-1; D possibly corresponds to TRBD1 (6 bases). The V end was cut by 3 bases, the J end by 0 bases, with 17 bases between. The CDR3 totals 17 residues. CDR1 is MNHEY, CDR2 SMNVEV, per germline (reference sequence).

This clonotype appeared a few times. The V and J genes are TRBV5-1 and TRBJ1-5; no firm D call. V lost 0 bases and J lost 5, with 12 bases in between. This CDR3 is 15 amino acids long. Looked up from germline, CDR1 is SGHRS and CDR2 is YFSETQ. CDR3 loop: CASSLGGGDYQPQHF. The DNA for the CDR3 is TGCGCCAGCAGCTTGGGTGGTGGTGACTATCAGCCCCAGCATTTT.

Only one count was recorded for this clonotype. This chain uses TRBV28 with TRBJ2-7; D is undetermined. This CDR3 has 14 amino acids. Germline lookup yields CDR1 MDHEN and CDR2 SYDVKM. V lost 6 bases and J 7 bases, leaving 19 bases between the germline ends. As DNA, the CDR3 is TGTGCCAGCAGCCCCCGTCCCCCGGTAGCAGAGCAGTACTTC. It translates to CASSPRPPVAEQYF.

The CDR3 DNA follows: TGCAGCGTTGAAGAAAGGGGTGAAGCTTTCTTT. Its translation is CSVEERGEAFF. The V gene is TRBV29-1, the J gene TRBJ1-1, with D possibly matching TRBD1 (5 bases). V dropped 0 bases and J dropped 7 bases, with 6 bases sitting between them. There are 11 residues in the CDR3. The germline V gene encodes CDR1 SQVTM and CDR2 ANQGSEA.

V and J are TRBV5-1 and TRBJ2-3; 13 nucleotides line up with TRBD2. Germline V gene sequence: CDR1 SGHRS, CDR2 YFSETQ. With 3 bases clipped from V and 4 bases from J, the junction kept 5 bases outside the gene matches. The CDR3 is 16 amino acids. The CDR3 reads CASSSRTSGSADTQYF. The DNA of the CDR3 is TGCGCCAGCAGCTCGAGGACTAGCGGGAGCGCAGATACGCAGTATTTT.

The CDR3 nucleotides are TGCGCCAGCAGCCCCCTAGCGGGAGAAGAATCCTACGAGCAGTACTTC. Protein product: CASSPLAGEESYEQYF. V usage is TRBV4-3 and J usage is TRBJ2-7; TRBD2 agrees at 10 bases. The CDR3 loop spans 16 amino acids. Trimming removed 4 bases from V and 1 base from J; junction bases left unmatched: 7. The germline V gene has CDR1 LGHNA and CDR2 YSLEER.

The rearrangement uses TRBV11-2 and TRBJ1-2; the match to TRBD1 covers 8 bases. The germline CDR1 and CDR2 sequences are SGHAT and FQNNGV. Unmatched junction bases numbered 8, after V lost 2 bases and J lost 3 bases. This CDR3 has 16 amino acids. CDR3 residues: CASSLHPRGRDYGYTF. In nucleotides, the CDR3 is TGTGCCAGCAGCTTACATCCCAGGGGGCGGGACTATGGCTACACCTTC.

The CDR3 sequence is CASKAASGRAYNEQFF. The CDR3 bases are TGTGCCAGCAAAGCGGCTAGCGGGAGGGCCTACAATGAGCAGTTCTTC. The chain employs TRBV7-9 and TRBJ2-1, with 12 bases that match TRBD2. The V gene's germline CDR1 is SEHNR and CDR2 FQNEAQ (reference sequence). V dropped 7 bases and J dropped 2; count of bases not matched to a gene: 6. This CDR3 spans 16 amino acids.

The CDR3 spells CASSLFGGGSYEQYF. The CDR3 nucleotides read TGTGCCAGCAGCTTATTCGGGGGGGGCTCCTACGAGCAGTACTTC. V is TRBV7-8 and J is TRBJ2-7; TRBD2 agrees at 8 bases. The CDR3 extends over 15 amino acids. V shed 2 bases and J 0 bases; nucleotides not matched to a gene: 3. Germline V gene data show CDR1 as SGHVS and CDR2 as FQNEAQ.

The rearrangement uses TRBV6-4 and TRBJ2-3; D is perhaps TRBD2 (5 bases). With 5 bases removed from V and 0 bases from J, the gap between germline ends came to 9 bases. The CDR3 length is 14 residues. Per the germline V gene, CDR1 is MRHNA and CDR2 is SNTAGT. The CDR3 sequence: CASSSGVSTDTQYF. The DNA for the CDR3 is TGTGCCAGCAGTAGCGGCGTTAGCACAGATACGCAGTATTTT.

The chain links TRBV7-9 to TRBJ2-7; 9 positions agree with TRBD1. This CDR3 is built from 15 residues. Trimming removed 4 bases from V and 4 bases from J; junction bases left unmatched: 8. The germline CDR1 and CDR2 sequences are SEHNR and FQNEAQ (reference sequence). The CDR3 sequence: CASSSSGTGFYEQYF. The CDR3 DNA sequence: TGTGCCAGCAGCTCCTCCGGGACAGGGTTTTACGAGCAGTACTTC.

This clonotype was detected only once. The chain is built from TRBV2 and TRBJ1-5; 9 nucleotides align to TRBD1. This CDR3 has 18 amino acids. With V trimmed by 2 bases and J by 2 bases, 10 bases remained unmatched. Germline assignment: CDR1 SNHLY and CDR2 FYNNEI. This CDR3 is CASSESGTGPWGNQPQHF. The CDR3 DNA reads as TGTGCCAGCAGTGAATCAGGGACAGGGCCTTGGGGCAATCAGCCCCAGCATTTT.

The CDR3 DNA is TGTGCCAGCAGCAAAGCTCTAATCGGCCTTAGGGGCGAGCAGTACTTC. This gives the protein CASSKALIGLRGEQYF. This chain uses TRBV5-6 with TRBJ2-7; TRBD1 is a possible D gene (5 bases). V lost 4 bases to trimming and J lost 6 bases, with 23 bases between them. Germline CDR1 reads SGHDT; CDR2 reads YYEEEE. CDR3 length: 16 residues.

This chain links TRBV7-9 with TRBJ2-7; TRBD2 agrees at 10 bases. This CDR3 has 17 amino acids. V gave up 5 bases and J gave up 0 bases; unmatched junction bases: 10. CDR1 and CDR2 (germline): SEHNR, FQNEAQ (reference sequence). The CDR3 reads CASSQSSGRADSYEQYF. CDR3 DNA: TGTGCCAGCAGCCAATCAAGCGGGAGGGCCGACTCCTACGAGCAGTACTTC.

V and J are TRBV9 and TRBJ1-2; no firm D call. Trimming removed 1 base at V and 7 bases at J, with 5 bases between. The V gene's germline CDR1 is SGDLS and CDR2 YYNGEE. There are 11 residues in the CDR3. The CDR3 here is CASSVTRGYTF. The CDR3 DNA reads TGTGCCAGCAGCGTAACCCGTGGCTACACCTTC.

CDR3 bases: TGCAGCGTTGAAGATCAGACGGATATGGACGAGCAGTACTTC. Its translation: CSVEDQTDMDEQYF. This sequence joins TRBV29-1 and TRBJ2-7, with unresolved D. The CDR3 sequence is 14 residues long. Germline V lookup: CDR1 SQVTM, CDR2 ANQGSEA. The V end was cut by 0 bases, the J end by 5 bases, with 14 bases between.